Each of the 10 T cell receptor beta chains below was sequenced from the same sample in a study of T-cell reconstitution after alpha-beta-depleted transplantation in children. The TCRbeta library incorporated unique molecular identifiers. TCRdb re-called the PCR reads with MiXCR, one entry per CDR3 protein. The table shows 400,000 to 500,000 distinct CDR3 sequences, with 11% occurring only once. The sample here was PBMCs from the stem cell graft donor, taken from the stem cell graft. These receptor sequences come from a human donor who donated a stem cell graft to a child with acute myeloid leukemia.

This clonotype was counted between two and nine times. The CDR3 is CSARAPWGPKSGAKNIQYF. Here the CDR3 DNA reads TGCAGTGCTAGAGCCCCATGGGGCCCAAAATCAGGGGCCAAAAACATTCAGTACTTC. The rearrangement joins TRBV20-1 to TRBJ2-4, with a possible D match to TRBD1 (5 bases). The CDR3 consists of 19 residues. From germline, CDR1 is DFQATT and CDR2 SNEGSKA (reference sequence). Trimming removed 1 base from V and 1 base from J, with 23 bases in between.

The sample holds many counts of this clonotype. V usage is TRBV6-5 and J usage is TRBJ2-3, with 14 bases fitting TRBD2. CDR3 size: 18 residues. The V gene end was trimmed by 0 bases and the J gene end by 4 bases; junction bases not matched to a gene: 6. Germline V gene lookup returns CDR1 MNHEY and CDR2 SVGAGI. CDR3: CASSYSGLAGVRADTQYF. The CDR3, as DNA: TGTGCCAGCAGTTACTCGGGACTAGCGGGAGTGAGGGCAGATACGCAGTATTTT.

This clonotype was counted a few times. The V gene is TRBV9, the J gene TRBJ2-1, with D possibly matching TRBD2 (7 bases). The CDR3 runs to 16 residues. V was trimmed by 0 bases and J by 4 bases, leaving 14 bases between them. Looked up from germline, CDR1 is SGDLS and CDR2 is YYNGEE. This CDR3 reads CASSVAMGGRYNEQFF. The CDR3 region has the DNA TGTGCCAGCAGCGTAGCTATGGGGGGGCGTTACAATGAGCAGTTCTTC.

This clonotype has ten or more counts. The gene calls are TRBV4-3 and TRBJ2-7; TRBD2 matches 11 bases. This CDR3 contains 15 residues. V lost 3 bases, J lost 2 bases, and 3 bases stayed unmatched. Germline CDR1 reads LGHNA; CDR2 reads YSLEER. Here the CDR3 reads CASSQGLAEAYEQYF. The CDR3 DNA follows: TGCGCCAGCAGCCAGGGACTAGCGGAGGCCTACGAGCAGTACTTC.

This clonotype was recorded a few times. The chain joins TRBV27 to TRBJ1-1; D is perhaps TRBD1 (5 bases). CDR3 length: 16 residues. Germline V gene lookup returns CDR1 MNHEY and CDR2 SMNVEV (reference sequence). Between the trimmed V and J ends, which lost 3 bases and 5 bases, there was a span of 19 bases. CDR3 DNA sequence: TGTGCCAGCAGTTTCTCACGGGGGAGGAGGAAAACTGAAGCTTTCTTT. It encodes CASSFSRGRRKTEAFF.

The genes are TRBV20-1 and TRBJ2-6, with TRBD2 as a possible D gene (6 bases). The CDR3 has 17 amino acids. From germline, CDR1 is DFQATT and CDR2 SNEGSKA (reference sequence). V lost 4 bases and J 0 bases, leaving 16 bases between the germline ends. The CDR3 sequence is CSATPMGRLSGANVLTF. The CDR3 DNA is TGCAGTGCTACCCCCATGGGGAGGCTCTCTGGGGCCAACGTCCTGACTTTC.

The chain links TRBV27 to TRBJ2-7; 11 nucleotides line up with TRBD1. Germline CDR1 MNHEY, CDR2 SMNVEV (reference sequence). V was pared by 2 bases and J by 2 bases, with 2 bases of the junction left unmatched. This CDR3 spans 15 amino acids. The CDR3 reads CASSLAGQGAYEQYF. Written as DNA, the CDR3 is TGTGCCAGCAGTTTAGCGGGACAGGGGGCCTACGAGCAGTACTTC.

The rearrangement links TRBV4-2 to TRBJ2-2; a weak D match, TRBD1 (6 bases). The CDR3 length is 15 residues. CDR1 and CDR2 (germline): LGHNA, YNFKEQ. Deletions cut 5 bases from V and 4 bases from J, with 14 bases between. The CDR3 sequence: CASSTTGIFTGELFF. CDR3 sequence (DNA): TGTGCCAGCAGCACTACAGGGATCTTCACCGGGGAGCTGTTTTTT.

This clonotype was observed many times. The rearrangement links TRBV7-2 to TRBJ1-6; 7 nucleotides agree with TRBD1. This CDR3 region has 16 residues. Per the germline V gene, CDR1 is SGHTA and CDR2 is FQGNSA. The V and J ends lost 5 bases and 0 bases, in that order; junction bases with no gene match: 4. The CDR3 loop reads CASSTRQGSYNSPLHF. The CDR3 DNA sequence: TGTGCCAGCAGCACGCGACAGGGCTCCTATAATTCACCCCTCCACTTT. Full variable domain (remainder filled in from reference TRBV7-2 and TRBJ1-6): GAGVSQSPSNKVTEKGKDVELRCDPISGHTALYWYRQSLGQGLEFLIYFQGNSAPDKSGLPSDRFSAERTGGSVSTLTIQRTQQEDSAVYLCASSTRQGSYNSPLHFGNGTRLTVT.

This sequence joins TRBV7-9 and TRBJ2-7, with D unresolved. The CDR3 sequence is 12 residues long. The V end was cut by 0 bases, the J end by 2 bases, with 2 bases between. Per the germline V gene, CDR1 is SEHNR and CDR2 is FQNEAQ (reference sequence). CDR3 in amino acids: CASSLAPYEQYV. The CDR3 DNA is TGTGCCAGCAGCTTAGCCCCCTACGAGCAGTACGTC.